These T cell receptor beta chains were read from a single sample in a study of CD8 T cells in ankylosing spondylitis. Via MiXCR, TCRdb re-called the 5' RACE reads, giving one row per CDR3 protein. The sample shows around 490,000 distinct CDR3 sequences, under 5.5% of them seen only once. The specimen sequenced was blood, either unsorted or a sorted T cell fraction (not recorded which). Receptors were obtained from a male donor with ankylosing spondylitis. Each CDR3 is given with its conserved first and last residue. Fields, in order: D gene, V gene, clone size, J gene, CDR3 DNA, CDR3 protein. A D gene is named only where the DNA matches it firmly. A clone size is listed for some rows: how often the clone was seen (once, few, many), or a class if it is expanded.

D: -; V: TRBV12-3/TRBV12-4; size: many; J: TRBJ2-7; DNA: TGTGCCAGCGGGGGGCTAATATGGACAGGAAATTACGAGCAGTACTTC; CDR3: CASGGLIWTGNYEQYF
D: -; V: TRBV21-1; size: many; J: TRBJ1-1; DNA: TGTGCCAGCAGCATCTATAGGGGAGACACTGAAGCTTTCTTT; CDR3: CASSIYRGDTEAFF
D: -; V: TRBV5-1; size: many; J: TRBJ1-1; DNA: TGCGCCAGCAGCTCGAGTCCAGGGTTTCTGATGAACACTGAAGCTTTCTTT; CDR3: CASSSSPGFLMNTEAFF
D: -; V: TRBV12-3/TRBV12-4; size: many; J: TRBJ1-2; DNA: TGTGCCAGCAGTTTTTACACTGGCTACACCTTC; CDR3: CASSFYTGYTF
D: -; V: TRBV12-3/TRBV12-4; size: many; J: TRBJ2-1; DNA: TGTGCCAGCAGTTTGAAGGCTAGCGAGTACAATGAGCAGTTCTTC; CDR3: CASSLKASEYNEQFF
D: -; V: TRBV12-3/TRBV12-4; size: many; J: TRBJ2-7; DNA: TGTGCCAGCAGTTTGGCGGCCGAGCAGTACTTC; CDR3: CASSLAAEQYF
D: TRBD2; V: TRBV20-1; size: many; J: TRBJ2-2; DNA: TGCAGTGCTAGCGGGAGGGCCACCGGGGAGCTGTTTTTT; CDR3: CSASGRATGELFF
D: -; V: TRBV6-1; size: many; J: TRBJ1-2; DNA: TGTGCCAGCAGTGAAGCGCTTCGGAACGGCTACACCTTC; CDR3: CASSEALRNGYTF
D: TRBD2; V: TRBV20-1; size: many; J: TRBJ2-5; DNA: TGCAGTGCTCCGGGGGGTACTAGCGGGGGTTCTCAAGAGACCCAGTACTTC; CDR3: CSAPGGTSGGSQETQYF
D: -; V: TRBV29-1; size: many; J: TRBJ2-7; DNA: TGCAGCGCTTCCGGGATCCTTTACGAGCAGTACTTC; CDR3: CSASGILYEQYF
D: -; V: TRBV4-2; size: few; J: TRBJ2-3; DNA: TGTGCCAGCAGCCAAGATCGGCGGACTAGCACAGATACGCAGTATTTT; CDR3: CASSQDRRTSTDTQYF
D: TRBD2; V: TRBV6-4; size: many; J: TRBJ2-3; DNA: TGTGCCAGCAGTCTCAGGGGACTAGACCCTACAGATACGCAGTATTTT; CDR3: CASSLRGLDPTDTQYF
D: -; V: TRBV21-1; size: few; J: TRBJ2-5; DNA: TGTGCCAGCAGCAAAGACAGGGGAAAAGAGACCCAGTACTTC; CDR3: CASSKDRGKETQYF
D: -; V: TRBV12-3/TRBV12-4; size: many; J: TRBJ2-3; DNA: TGTGCCAGCAGTGTCTACAGGGCAGATACGCAGTATTTT; CDR3: CASSVYRADTQYF
D: -; V: TRBV6-2/TRBV6-3; size: many; J: TRBJ1-2; DNA: TGTGCCAGCAGGAAGATGGACAAGAACTATGGCTACACCTTC; CDR3: CASRKMDKNYGYTF
D: TRBD1; V: TRBV7-6; size: few; J: TRBJ1-5; DNA: TGTGCCAGCAGCTTAGGGATAGGGGGCGGAGAGCCCCAGCATTTT; CDR3: CASSLGIGGGEPQHF
D: TRBD2; V: TRBV7-2; size: many; J: TRBJ2-7; DNA: TGTGCCAGCAGCTTAAGGACTAGCGCCTTTCGGGAGCAGTACTTC; CDR3: CASSLRTSAFREQYF
D: TRBD2; V: TRBV5-1; size: many; J: TRBJ2-1; DNA: TGCGCCAGCAGCTTGCGCGGGGGGGTCCATGAGCAGTTCTTC; CDR3: CASSLRGGVHEQFF
D: -; V: TRBV10-3; size: many; J: TRBJ2-5; DNA: TGTGCCATCAGTGAGTCTAGGATAGAGACCCAGTACTTC; CDR3: CAISESRIETQYF
D: -; V: TRBV5-5; size: many; J: TRBJ1-2; DNA: TGTGCCAGCAGCCCTGGCAGGGGCCCCAGCTATGGCTACACCTTC; CDR3: CASSPGRGPSYGYTF
D: -; V: TRBV20-1; size: many; J: TRBJ1-1; DNA: TGCAGTGCTAGACGGAACACTGAAGCTTTCTTT; CDR3: CSARRNTEAFF
D: TRBD2; V: TRBV7-6; size: many; J: TRBJ2-5; DNA: TGTGCCAGCAGCTTAGGACTAGCGGGGATAAAGACCCAGTACTTC; CDR3: CASSLGLAGIKTQYF
D: -; V: TRBV7-8; size: -; J: TRBJ1-2; DNA: TGTGCCAGCAGCTTAGTCGACCTCTCCTATGGCTACACCTTC; CDR3: CASSLVDLSYGYTF
D: -; V: TRBV4-3; size: -; J: TRBJ2-1; DNA: TGCGCCAGCAGCCAAGATCCCGGCAGGGTGAGCTCCTACAATGAGCAGTTCTTC; CDR3: CASSQDPGRVSSYNEQFF
D: TRBD2; V: TRBV4-3; size: many; J: TRBJ2-3; DNA: TGCGCCAGCAGCCAAACTATACTAGCGGATAGCACAGATACGCAGTATTTT; CDR3: CASSQTILADSTDTQYF
D: TRBD1; V: TRBV12-3/TRBV12-4; size: many; J: TRBJ1-4; DNA: TGTGCCAGCAGTCTCCGTGGACAGGCGCTTAATGAAAAACTGTTTTTT; CDR3: CASSLRGQALNEKLFF
D: -; V: TRBV20-1; size: many; J: TRBJ2-5; DNA: TGCAGTAACGGGGCTGGGCCCCAAGAGACCCAGTACTTC; CDR3: CSNGAGPQETQYF
D: -; V: TRBV18; size: many; J: TRBJ1-2; DNA: TGTGCCAGCTCACCCCGCCGGGAAGCGACTTGGGGTGATGGCTACACCTTC; CDR3: CASSPRREATWGDGYTF
D: TRBD2; V: TRBV7-8; size: many; J: TRBJ2-7; DNA: TGTGCCAGCAGCTTCCGGCTAGCGGGATACTACGAGCAGTACTTC; CDR3: CASSFRLAGYYEQYF
D: -; V: TRBV7-2; size: many; J: TRBJ2-7; DNA: TGTGCCAGCAGCTTAGGTTGGACGATTCCCTACGAGCAGTACTTC; CDR3: CASSLGWTIPYEQYF
D: -; V: TRBV20-1; size: many; J: TRBJ1-6; DNA: TGCAGTGCTACTAGGCAGAATAATTCACCCCTCCACTTT; CDR3: CSATRQNNSPLHF
D: TRBD1; V: TRBV27; size: -; J: TRBJ2-7; DNA: TGTGCCAGCAGTTTCTCCTCTCGGACAGGTAAAAGCTTC; CDR3: CASSFSSRTGKSF
D: -; V: TRBV29-1; size: many; J: TRBJ1-4; DNA: TGCAGCGTTGGGTCAGGTTTGGTGAATGAAAAACTGTTTTTT; CDR3: CSVGSGLVNEKLFF
D: -; V: TRBV7-9; size: many; J: TRBJ2-2; DNA: TGTGCCAGCACCCCCCGGGTCCACTTAGCCGGGGAGCTGTTTTTT; CDR3: CASTPRVHLAGELFF
D: -; V: TRBV21-1; size: few; J: TRBJ2-5; DNA: TGTGCCAGCAGCAACCCAGAAGAAGAGACCCAGTACTTC; CDR3: CASSNPEEETQYF
D: TRBD2; V: TRBV5-1; size: many; J: TRBJ2-1; DNA: TGCGCCAGCAGCCCGGGACTAGCGGGGGGGCCGTACAATGAGCAGTTCTTC; CDR3: CASSPGLAGGPYNEQFF
D: -; V: TRBV6-2/TRBV6-3; size: -; J: TRBJ2-3; DNA: TGTGCCAGCAGTCCTTTTCGAACAGTCGGTAGCACAGATACGCAGTATTTT; CDR3: CASSPFRTVGSTDTQYF
D: TRBD1; V: TRBV6-2/TRBV6-3; size: many; J: TRBJ1-2; DNA: TGTGCCAGCAGTTTCCCCGGGACAGACTATGGCTACACCTTC; CDR3: CASSFPGTDYGYTF
D: -; V: TRBV5-1; size: many; J: TRBJ1-1; DNA: TGCGCCAGCAGCTCTCCCCGGCAGGGCGACACTGAAGCTTTCTTT; CDR3: CASSSPRQGDTEAFF
D: -; V: TRBV5-1; size: many; J: TRBJ1-5; DNA: TGCGCCAGCAGCTTGGGCGCACAGGGTCAGCCCCAGCATTTT; CDR3: CASSLGAQGQPQHF
D: TRBD1; V: TRBV12-3/TRBV12-4; size: many; J: TRBJ2-4; DNA: TGTGCCAGCAGTTTAAGAGGGACAGTCTTCCTCTTCTTC; CDR3: CASSLRGTVFLFF
D: TRBD2; V: TRBV24-1; size: many; J: TRBJ2-1; DNA: TGTGCCACCAGTGACGGTAGCGGGAACTCCTACAATGAGCAGTTCTTC; CDR3: CATSDGSGNSYNEQFF
D: -; V: TRBV10-3; size: many; J: TRBJ2-1; DNA: TGTGCCATCAGTGAGTCTAGCGCCTACAATGAGCAGTTCTTC; CDR3: CAISESSAYNEQFF
D: -; V: TRBV29-1; size: many; J: TRBJ2-1; DNA: TGCAGCGCCACGGACTACAATGAGCAGTTCTTC; CDR3: CSATDYNEQFF
D: -; V: TRBV7-2; size: -; J: TRBJ2-6; DNA: TGTGCCAGCAGCTTAGAACCGTTGGCCAACGTCCTGACTTTC; CDR3: CASSLEPLANVLTF
D: -; V: TRBV10-3; size: few; J: TRBJ2-5; DNA: TGTGCCATCAGTGACCGGGCCCAAGAGACCCAGTACTTC; CDR3: CAISDRAQETQYF
D: -; V: TRBV7-3; size: many; J: TRBJ2-7; DNA: TGTGCCAGCAGTCGGGACACCGCCACCTACGAGCAGTACTTC; CDR3: CASSRDTATYEQYF
D: TRBD2; V: TRBV11-2; size: few; J: TRBJ2-2; DNA: TGTGCCAGCAGCTCCCGCGGGGGGGATACCGCGAACACCGGGGAGCTGTTTTTT; CDR3: CASSSRGGDTANTGELFF
D: -; V: TRBV20-1; size: many; J: TRBJ1-2; DNA: TGCAGTGCTAGAGATGGCCAGGGGTATGGCTACACCTTC; CDR3: CSARDGQGYGYTF
D: -; V: TRBV5-6; size: -; J: TRBJ2-5; DNA: TGTGCCAGCGGCACCGGACTTATTTGGAAGACCCAGTACTTC; CDR3: CASGTGLIWKTQYF
D: TRBD2; V: TRBV20-1; size: many; J: TRBJ2-7; DNA: TGCAGTGCTAGTCCTAGCGGGAGGGCCTGGTACGAGCAGTACTTC; CDR3: CSASPSGRAWYEQYF
D: TRBD2; V: TRBV6-1; size: many; J: TRBJ2-5; DNA: TGTGCCAGCAGCCCGGGGAGCGGGGGGATTCGAGAGACCCAGTACTTC; CDR3: CASSPGSGGIRETQYF
D: -; V: TRBV7-9; size: many; J: TRBJ1-5; DNA: TGTGCCAGCAGCTTGGTTGGAGGGATGCAGCCCCAGCATTTT; CDR3: CASSLVGGMQPQHF
D: TRBD2; V: TRBV5-1; size: many; J: TRBJ2-5; DNA: TGCGCCAGCAGCCCGGGGGGACCAGAGACCCAGTACTTC; CDR3: CASSPGGPETQYF